This entry concerns a single TCR beta chain. Its specificity is unknown. This sample stems from a study of cytomegalovirus exposure and HLA in healthy donors. Study conclusions and caveats: Analysis was carried out at a later point, and it linked a missense DCLRE1C variant to TCR beta V- and J-gene trimming. There were 150 or so TCR beta chains listed as cytomegalovirus-associated. Earlier results showed most TCR beta V segments being productive about 87% or about 30% of the time.

Germline loops: CDR1 MNHEY, CDR2 SVGAGI. The CDR3 is 15 amino acids. The V segment lost 2 bases and the J segment 7 bases; nucleotides outside the gene matches: 9. Researchers ran the PCR with 60 Vbeta and 13 Jbeta primers. TCRdb's table, derived via immunoSEQ multiplex PCR, lists solely in-frame clones and lacks some. The sample includes 100,000 to 150,000 clones, over 70% seen only once; the top ten take around 1.5%. The clonotype comes from a woman aged 18-35 years in good health and CMV-seronegative. The V gene is TRBV6-5, the J gene TRBJ2-7, with TRBD1 matching 9 bases. The specimen was PBMCs. CDR3 DNA sequence: TGTGCCAGCAGTTACCAGATGGACAGGGGCGGGGAGCAGTACTTC. It is translated as CASSYQMDRGGEQYF.